This TCR beta chain is from a study of blood T cells in healthy people across ages. Study-wide points: Significant beta diversity loss was already apparent by age approximately 42, declining roughly linearly.

For the second PCR, which ran for about 6 to 11 cycles, a sample-barcoded 5' primer and a J-beta primer mix were used. TCRdb fed the 5' RACE reads into MiXCR, producing one record per CDR3 protein. This sample has fewer than 2 million distinct CDR3 sequences, with roughly two fifths found just once. This clonotype was detected a few times. The antigen remains undetermined. Germline V gene data show CDR1 as MGHRA and CDR2 as YSYEKL. The CDR3 has 15 amino acids. Trimming removed 2 bases from V and 2 bases from J, with 12 bases in between. The sample was blood. This receptor was taken from a human donor in good health. The gene calls are TRBV4-1 and TRBJ2-5, with D perhaps given as TRBD1 or TRBD2 (5 bases each). The CDR3 reads CASSQWGLNQETQYF. The CDR3 DNA is TGCGCCAGCAGCCAATGGGGGTTAAATCAAGAGACCCAGTACTTC.